Below, 13 T cell receptor beta chains from the same sample are listed, as sequenced in a study of blood T cell repertoires in COVID-19. Profiled with immunoSEQ multiplex PCR; TCRdb holds only in-frame clones, not every one. The table lists 200,000 to 300,000 clones, around 90% of them singletons. Input material: peripheral blood. Every receptor here comes from a man aged 30 to 39 with COVID-19, enrolled during active disease.

The gene calls are TRBV7-2 and TRBJ2-7; 11 bases are a match to TRBD1. The CDR3 spans 15 residues. In germline, CDR1 is SGHTA, CDR2 FQGNSA. After removal of 0 bases from V and 8 bases from J, the junction contained 6 bases not matched to a gene. The CDR3 here is CASSLAGTGGPQQYF. The CDR3 coding sequence is TGTGCCAGCAGCTTAGCGGGGACAGGGGGGCCACAGCAGTACTTC.

V gene TRBV6-5 combines with J gene TRBJ2-6, with unresolved D. The germline V and J ends were trimmed by 6 bases and 2 bases, with 11 bases remaining between them. CDR3 size: 15 residues. Germline CDR1 MNHEY, CDR2 SVGAGI. CDR3 loop: CASSASVAGANVLTF. Written as DNA, the CDR3 is TGTGCCAGCAGCGCGTCCGTTGCTGGGGCCAACGTCCTGACTTTC.

The chain carries TRBV3-1 (or the pseudogene TRBV3-2) and TRBJ1-2, with D possibly matching TRBD1 (6 bases). This CDR3 has 12 amino acids. Per the germline V gene, CDR1 is LGHDT and CDR2 is YNNKEL (reference sequence). Deletions cut 1 base from V and 8 bases from J, with 8 bases between. The CDR3 DNA reads as TGTGCCAGCAGCCAAGCAGGGGACGGCTACACCTTC. Protein: CASSQAGDGYTF.

The chain links TRBV5-1 to TRBJ2-2; D is ambiguous. This CDR3 is built from 16 residues. The V end was cut by 0 bases, the J end by 0 bases, with 9 bases between. Germline CDR1 is SGHRS and CDR2 is YFSETQ. The CDR3 region has the DNA TGCGCCAGCAGCTTGGCACAGTTCGCGAACACCGGGGAGCTGTTTTTT. Translation: CASSLAQFANTGELFF.

The chain uses TRBV5-1 and TRBJ1-2; D call uncertain. The V end lost 4 bases, the J end lost 7 bases, and 14 bases lay between the germline ends. Per the germline V gene, CDR1 is SGHRS and CDR2 is YFSETQ. The CDR3 spans 13 residues. CDR3 amino acids: CASSPGLGVGYTF. The CDR3 nucleotides are TGCGCCAGCAGCCCCGGACTGGGCGTTGGCTACACCTTC.

V gene TRBV5-1 combines with J gene TRBJ1-3, with 7 bases identical to TRBD1. V lost 4 bases to trimming and J lost 3 bases; unmatched junction nucleotides: 10. The length of the CDR3 is 16 residues. CDR1 and CDR2 from the germline V gene are SGHRS and YFSETQ. CDR3 sequence: CASSPGLGGGGNTIYF. DNA for the CDR3: TGCGCCAGCAGCCCTGGGCTAGGGGGCGGTGGAAACACCATATATTTT.

The sample holds one count of this clone. The chain couples TRBV7-2 to TRBJ2-1; 7 nucleotides align to TRBD2. Per the germline V gene, CDR1 is SGHTA and CDR2 is FQGNSA. J lost 7 bases, V lost 6 bases, and 15 bases had no gene match. The CDR3 is 16 residues long. Here the CDR3 reads CASRQAGLGVGNEQFF. The CDR3 coding sequence is TGTGCCAGCAGACAAGCAGGACTAGGGGTTGGTAATGAGCAGTTCTTC.

The rearrangement uses TRBV5-6 and TRBJ1-1; a weak D match, TRBD1 (5 bases). This CDR3 has 15 amino acids. Trimming stripped 3 bases from V and 4 bases from J, with 16 bases between. Per the germline V gene, CDR1 is SGHDT and CDR2 is YYEEEE. The chain's CDR3 is CASSSPGGGVTEAFF. CDR3 DNA sequence: TGTGCCAGCAGCTCCCCTGGAGGAGGGGTCACTGAAGCTTTCTTT.

The chain joins TRBV3-1 (or the pseudogene TRBV3-2) to TRBJ1-3, with D tentatively TRBD1 (5 bases). Germline CDR1 is LGHDT and CDR2 is YNNKEL (reference sequence). Trimming took off 5 bases at V and 6 bases at J, with 17 bases between the two ends. The CDR3 sequence is 15 residues long. The CDR3 here is CASSRDGGAANTIYF. The CDR3, as DNA: TGTGCCAGCAGCAGGGACGGGGGAGCCGCAAACACCATATATTTT.

A single count supports this clone. The chain uses TRBV14 and TRBJ2-5, with TRBD1 matching 10 bases. Germline assignment: CDR1 SGHDN and CDR2 FVKESK. There are 16 residues in the CDR3. V dropped 4 bases and J dropped 0; count of bases not matched to a gene: 5. The CDR3 loop is CASSLRQGAHQETQYF. In nucleotides, the CDR3 is TGTGCCAGCAGCCTTCGACAGGGGGCGCACCAAGAGACCCAGTACTTC.

The J gene is TRBJ1-2, the V gene TRBV7-9; TRBD1 matches at 12 bases. CDR1 and CDR2 (germline): SEHNR, FQNEAQ (reference sequence). The CDR3 has 17 amino acids. Trimming at V came to 5 bases and at J to 8 bases, leaving 15 bases not matched to a gene. CDR3 protein: CASSAPGQGALGGGYTF. The CDR3 region has the DNA TGTGCCAGCAGCGCCCCGGGACAGGGGGCCTTAGGAGGGGGCTACACCTTC.

The chain recombines TRBV5-5 with TRBJ1-2; 7 bases agree with TRBD1. The germline gives CDR1 SGHKS, CDR2 YYEKEE (reference sequence). V was clipped by 4 bases and J by 3 bases; unmatched bases: 6. The CDR3 loop spans 14 amino acids. CDR3 nucleotides: TGTGCCAGCAGCCGACAGGGTTCGGACTATGGCTACACCTTC. Its translation is CASSRQGSDYGYTF.

The table lists this clone with a count of one. The J gene is TRBJ2-5, the V gene TRBV6-5, with D perhaps TRBD1 (6 bases). V gave up 6 bases and J gave up 4 bases, with 18 bases separating them. The germline V gene encodes CDR1 MNHEY and CDR2 SVGAGI. The CDR3 consists of 15 residues. The CDR3 DNA is TGTGCCAGCAGCTGGCAGGGGCAGCATGGAGAGACCCAGTACTTC. Encoded protein: CASSWQGQHGETQYF.